This T cell receptor (beta chain) was obtained from a study of T cell responses to AZD1222 COVID-19 vaccine. The V and J ends lost 3 bases and 7 bases, in that order; junction bases with no gene match: 8. This CDR3 is built from 16 residues. The germline gives CDR1 LNHDA, CDR2 SQIVND (reference sequence). Produced via immunoSEQ multiplex PCR; TCRdb's table is partial and in-frame only. The sample has 200,000 or so clones; 90% to 95% are singletons. The genes are TRBV19 and TRBJ2-1; 11 bases match TRBD2. Here the sequenced sample was peripheral blood, taken 28 days after the second AZD1222 dose. This receptor was obtained from an adult who received the AZD1222 COVID-19 vaccine. DNA for the CDR3: TGTGCCAGTAGTATCCTCCGGGTAGCGGGGGGGAATGAGCAGTTCTTC. Translating gives CASSILRVAGGNEQFF. The full variable domain, with the rest looked up from reference TRBV19 and TRBJ2-1, is DGGITQSPKYLFRKEGQNVTLSCEQNLNHDAMYWYRQDPGQGLRLIYYSQIVNDFQKGDIAEGYSVSREKKESFPLTVTSAQKNPTAFYLCASSILRVAGGNEQFFGPGTRLTVL.